The 14 T cell receptor beta chains presented below share a single source sample, sequenced in a study of blood T cell repertoires in COVID-19. TCRdb's copy holds only in-frame clones and misses some; the assay was immunoSEQ multiplex PCR. The sample lists 190,000 or so clones; over 75% were seen once. Sequencing used peripheral blood. These receptors all come from a woman of 80 years or more with acute or convalescent COVID-19.

The chain couples TRBV18 to TRBJ1-5, with 9 bases matching TRBD1. The ends lost 4 bases at V and 0 bases at J; junction bases unmatched: 1. Germline-derived CDR1 and CDR2 are KGHSH and LQKENI. The CDR3 sequence is 15 residues long. The CDR3 protein is CASSLQGASNQPQHF. DNA of the CDR3: TGTGCCAGCTCACTACAGGGGGCTAGCAATCAGCCCCAGCATTTT.

The chain links TRBV18 to TRBJ1-2; TRBD1 aligns across 7 bases. V lost 5 bases and J lost 2; bases outside the gene matches: 2. Germline V gene data show CDR1 as KGHSH and CDR2 as LQKENI. This CDR3 comprises 13 residues. CDR3 DNA: TGTGCCAGCTCAACACAGGGGAACTATGGCTACACCTTC. It encodes CASSTQGNYGYTF.

The V and J genes are TRBV9 and TRBJ2-5; D not resolved. There are 16 residues in the CDR3. Trimming stripped 0 bases from V and 1 base from J, with 13 bases between. From germline, CDR1 is SGDLS and CDR2 YYNGEE. CDR3 sequence: CASSVGTVDLQETQYF. CDR3 nucleotides: TGTGCCAGCAGCGTAGGAACAGTAGACCTCCAAGAGACCCAGTACTTC. The variable domain in full, completed from reference TRBV9 and TRBJ2-5, reads DSGVTQTPKHLITATGQRVTLRCSPRSGDLSVYWYQQSLDQGLQFLIQYYNGEERAKGNILERFSAQQFPDLHSELNLSSLELGDSALYFCASSVGTVDLQETQYFGPGTRLLVL.

A note on this clone: An end of the junction does not agree with germline; a read error may underlie this. Other DNA sequences in this specimen translate into the identical CDR3. This chain links TRBV4-3 with TRBJ1-1; no clear D. Germline assignment: CDR1 LGHNA and CDR2 YSLEER. The CDR3 is 17 amino acids. For the CDR3, the DNA is TGCGCCAGCAGTCAAGATGCGGGTCGGGAAATTAACACTGAAGCTTTCTTT. Residues: CASSQDAGREINTEAFF.

J is TRBJ1-4 and V is TRBV3-1 (or the pseudogene TRBV3-2); perhaps TRBD1 as D (5 bases). This CDR3 is 16 amino acids long. Germline V lookup: CDR1 LGHDT, CDR2 YNNKEL (reference sequence). V was pared by 3 bases and J by 5 bases, with 16 bases between. CDR3 sequence: CASSHHGGEGNEKLFF. CDR3 coding DNA: TGTGCCAGCAGCCACCACGGGGGGGAGGGAAATGAAAAACTGTTTTTT.

This rearrangement joins TRBV6-5 to TRBJ1-2; TRBD1 agrees at 10 bases. CDR3 size: 14 residues. Losses at the gene ends were 0 bases for V and 8 bases for J; bases not matched to a gene: 3. The V gene's germline CDR1 is MNHEY and CDR2 SVGAGI. For the CDR3, the DNA is TGTGCCAGCAGTTACTCGGGGACAGGGGTCGGCTACACCTTC. Translated, it gives CASSYSGTGVGYTF.

V gene TRBV9 combines with J gene TRBJ2-7; 9 bases are shared with TRBD1. Per the germline V gene, CDR1 is SGDLS and CDR2 is YYNGEE. The CDR3 is 14 residues long. J was trimmed by 5 bases and V by 4 bases; bases with no gene match: 7. The CDR3 sequence is CASSSGTGSDEQYF. CDR3 sequence (DNA): TGTGCCAGCAGCTCAGGGACAGGGTCCGACGAGCAGTACTTC.

The V and J genes are TRBV9 and TRBJ1-2, with D maybe TRBD1 (5 bases). V gave up 4 bases and J gave up 9 bases, with 28 bases separating them. The CDR3 runs 17 residues. Germline loops: CDR1 SGDLS, CDR2 YYNGEE. CDR3 loop: CASSLSPYRVRDSRYTF. CDR3 coding DNA: TGTGCCAGCAGCCTCTCCCCGTACCGGGTCAGGGATTCTCGCTACACCTTC.

This chain links TRBV11-2 with TRBJ1-1, with a tentative D call TRBD1 (6 bases). CDR1 is SGHAT and CDR2 is FQNNGV in the germline V gene. V was shortened by 2 bases and J by 10 bases, with 20 bases between the two germline ends. The CDR3 is 15 amino acids. The CDR3: CASSLSPGGQWLAFF. The DNA of the CDR3 is TGTGCCAGCAGCTTAAGCCCGGGGGGGCAGTGGCTAGCTTTCTTT.

The genes are TRBV27 and TRBJ2-5; TRBD2 agrees at 9 bases. Trimming removed 6 bases from V and 1 base from J; junction bases left unmatched: 0. This CDR3 contains 13 residues. Germline loops: CDR1 MNHEY, CDR2 SMNVEV (reference sequence). CDR3 in DNA: TGTGCCAGCAGGGGACTAGCCCAAGAGACCCAGTACTTC. This codes for CASRGLAQETQYF.

This chain connects TRBV10-1 to TRBJ1-1, with TRBD1 identical over 8 bases. V shed 4 bases, J shed 5 bases, and the junction held 9 bases outside the gene matches. CDR1 is WNHNN and CDR2 is SYGVQD in the germline V gene (reference sequence). The CDR3 length is 15 residues. CDR3 region: CASSGTDREGTEAFF. The CDR3 region has the DNA TGCGCCAGCAGTGGGACGGACAGGGAAGGGACTGAAGCTTTCTTT.

The V and J genes are TRBV7-9 and TRBJ2-7; weak D call: TRBD1 (6 bases). Deletions cut 5 bases from V and 3 bases from J, with 11 bases between. CDR3 size: 13 residues. Germline CDR1 reads SEHNR; CDR2 reads FQNEAQ (reference sequence). The CDR3 loop reads CASSRTEIYEQYF. For the CDR3, the DNA is TGTGCCAGCAGCAGGACAGAGATCTACGAGCAGTACTTC. Variable domain in full (rest from reference TRBV7-9 and TRBJ2-7): DTGVSQNPRHKITKRGQNVTFRCDPISEHNRLYWYRQTLGQGPEFLTYFQNEAQLEKSRLLSDRFSAERPKGSFSTLEIQRTEQGDSAMYLCASSRTEIYEQYFGPGTRLTVT.

The V call is TRBV6-5, the J call TRBJ1-1; D perhaps matches TRBD1 (5 bases). The germline CDR1 and CDR2 sequences are MNHEY and SVGAGI. The V gene lost 2 bases and the J gene lost 4 bases, with 14 bases spanning the gap. The CDR3 is 15 residues long. The DNA for the CDR3 is TGTGCCAGCAGTTACAGTGGGGCGCAGACCACTGAAGCTTTCTTT. Translation: CASSYSGAQTTEAFF.

The V call is TRBV12-2, the J call TRBJ1-5; TRBD1, the table's D call, lacks a check against the DNA. TRBV12-2 is given as a pseudogene. The CDR3 runs to 16 residues. The CDR3 DNA reads as TGTGCAAGTCGCTTAGCGCCACAGCTTTTCCATCAGCCCCAGCATTTT. Encoded protein: CASRLAPQLFHQPQHF.